The rows below give T cell receptor beta chains drawn from one sample of a study of neoadjuvant anti-PD-1 for oral cavity cancer. Here immunoSEQ multiplex PCR was the method, and the copy in TCRdb shows in-frame clones only, minus some. The data contain some 10,000 clones, around 65% of them singletons. The sequenced sample was tumor tissue, obtained after nivolumab (anti-PD-1) treatment. These receptors came from a person aged 40 to 85 with oral cavity squamous cell carcinoma. CDR3s include the opening cysteine and the closing phenylalanine or tryptophan. A D gene is named only where the DNA matches it firmly. The size field is filled for only some rows; it gives once, few, many or a size class.

V gene: TRBV27; D gene: .; J gene: TRBJ2-1; clone size: medium-sized; CDR3 DNA: TGTGCCAGCAGCCACAGGGGGGGAGGTGAGCAGTTCTTC; CDR3 protein: CASSHRGGGEQFF
V gene: TRBV14; D gene: .; J gene: TRBJ1-6; clone size: few; CDR3 DNA: TGTGCCAGCAGCCCGGACAGTTCGGGGTCACCCCTCCACTTT; CDR3 protein: CASSPDSSGSPLHF
V gene: TRBV2; D gene: .; J gene: TRBJ1-2; clone size: .; CDR3 DNA: TGTGCCAGCAGTGAACGGACTAACTATGGCTACACCTTC; CDR3 protein: CASSERTNYGYTF
V gene: TRBV2; D gene: TRBD1; J gene: TRBJ1-4; clone size: few; CDR3 DNA: TGTGCCAGCAGATCCGGACAGGGGGCTAATGAAAAACTGTTTTTT; CDR3 protein: CASRSGQGANEKLFF
V gene: TRBV30; D gene: TRBD1; J gene: TRBJ1-5; clone size: once; CDR3 DNA: TGTGCCTGGAAACGGGACAGGAGTAGCAATCAGCCCCAGCATTTT; CDR3 protein: CAWKRDRSSNQPQHF
V gene: TRBV19; D gene: TRBD1; J gene: TRBJ2-7; clone size: .; CDR3 DNA: TGTGCCAGTAGCCCTAGGACAGGAATTGCCTACGAGCAGTACTTC; CDR3 protein: CASSPRTGIAYEQYF
V gene: TRBV9; D gene: TRBD1; J gene: TRBJ1-2; clone size: .; CDR3 DNA: TGTGCCAGCAGCGTAGACCCAACCGGGACAGACTATGGCTACACCTTC; CDR3 protein: CASSVDPTGTDYGYTF
V gene: TRBV14; D gene: TRBD1; J gene: TRBJ1-2; clone size: .; CDR3 DNA: TGTGCCAGCAGCCTCCAGGGGGCTAACTATGGCTACACCTTC; CDR3 protein: CASSLQGANYGYTF
V gene: TRBV2; D gene: TRBD2; J gene: TRBJ2-2; clone size: .; CDR3 DNA: TGTGCCAGCGGCAAGACTAGCGGGAGGGCCCTCACCGGGGAGCTGTTTTTT; CDR3 protein: CASGKTSGRALTGELFF
V gene: TRBV5-6; D gene: .; J gene: TRBJ2-7; clone size: .; CDR3 DNA: TGTGCCAGCAGCTTGGTAGGCAGCTCCTACGAGCAGTACTTC; CDR3 protein: CASSLVGSSYEQYF
V gene: TRBV5-6; D gene: TRBD1; J gene: TRBJ2-3; clone size: .; CDR3 DNA: TGTGCCAGCAGCTCACAGGGGACCACAGATACGCAGTATTTT; CDR3 protein: CASSSQGTTDTQYF
V gene: TRBV5-4; D gene: TRBD1; J gene: TRBJ2-2; clone size: few; CDR3 DNA: TGTGCCAGCAGCGGCTCGACAGGGCGCGCCGGGGAGCTGTTTTTT; CDR3 protein: CASSGSTGRAGELFF
V gene: TRBV4-2; D gene: TRBD1; J gene: TRBJ2-1; clone size: .; CDR3 DNA: TGTGCCAGCAGCTTGACTGGCCAGGGGGCATTCAATGAGCAGTTCTTC; CDR3 protein: CASSLTGQGAFNEQFF
V gene: TRBV5-6; D gene: .; J gene: TRBJ2-1; clone size: once; CDR3 DNA: TGTGCCAGCAGCAAGACAACCCTTTTAAATGAGCAGTTCTTC; CDR3 protein: CASSKTTLLNEQFF
V gene: TRBV28; D gene: TRBD1; J gene: TRBJ2-2; clone size: few; CDR3 DNA: TGTGCCAGCAGTCCGATCCGCTGGGACAGAGCGAACACCGGGGAGCTGTTTTTT; CDR3 protein: CASSPIRWDRANTGELFF
V gene: TRBV4-2; D gene: .; J gene: TRBJ2-1; clone size: .; CDR3 DNA: TGTGCCAGCAGGCTAGGCTTCAATGAGCAGTTCTTC; CDR3 protein: CASRLGFNEQFF
V gene: TRBV28; D gene: .; J gene: TRBJ1-4; clone size: .; CDR3 DNA: TGTGCCAGCAGTCTCCCGGGACTCCTAGCAACTAATGAAAAACTGTTTTTT; CDR3 protein: CASSLPGLLATNEKLFF
V gene: TRBV10-2; D gene: .; J gene: TRBJ1-2; clone size: few; CDR3 DNA: TGCGCCAGCAGTGAATGGGGGAACTATGGCTACACCTTC; CDR3 protein: CASSEWGNYGYTF
V gene: TRBV30; D gene: .; J gene: TRBJ2-4; clone size: .; CDR3 DNA: TGTGCCTGGAGTAGTCACATGGCGGGGAGCAAAAACATTCAGTACTTC; CDR3 protein: CAWSSHMAGSKNIQYF
V gene: TRBV5-8; D gene: TRBD2; J gene: TRBJ2-1; clone size: once; CDR3 DNA: TGTGCCAGCAACCCTAGCGGGGGGGCCGTTTGGAGAAATGAGCAGTTCTTC; CDR3 protein: CASNPSGGAVWRNEQFF
V gene: TRBV18; D gene: .; J gene: TRBJ1-3; clone size: .; CDR3 DNA: TGTGCCAGCTCAAGCCCGGGCCCCGGCCTTGGAAACACCATATATTTT; CDR3 protein: CASSSPGPGLGNTIYF
V gene: TRBV7-3; D gene: .; J gene: TRBJ2-3; clone size: .; CDR3 DNA: TGTGCCAGCAGCTTTAACCCTTTGGTGGATACGCAGTATTTT; CDR3 protein: CASSFNPLVDTQYF
V gene: TRBV2; D gene: .; J gene: TRBJ1-5; clone size: medium-sized; CDR3 DNA: TGTGCCAGCAGTGTTACCGGGTCTAGCAATCAGCCCCAGCATTTT; CDR3 protein: CASSVTGSSNQPQHF
V gene: TRBV27; D gene: .; J gene: TRBJ1-1; clone size: few; CDR3 DNA: TGTGCCAGCAGTTCGCGTACGGGGGTGGCTTTCTTT; CDR3 protein: CASSSRTGVAFF
V gene: TRBV10-3; D gene: TRBD1; J gene: TRBJ2-3; clone size: .; CDR3 DNA: TGTGCCATCTGGGACAGGGGTTCAGATACGCAGTATTTT; CDR3 protein: CAIWDRGSDTQYF
V gene: TRBV5-4; D gene: .; J gene: TRBJ1-2; clone size: .; CDR3 DNA: TGTGCCAGCAGCTTTGGGTATGGCTACACCTTC; CDR3 protein: CASSFGYGYTF
V gene: TRBV10-3; D gene: TRBD2; J gene: TRBJ2-7; clone size: .; CDR3 DNA: TGTGCCATCAGTGGCCTCCTAACTAGCGGGAGGGTCCACGAGCAGTACTTC; CDR3 protein: CAISGLLTSGRVHEQYF